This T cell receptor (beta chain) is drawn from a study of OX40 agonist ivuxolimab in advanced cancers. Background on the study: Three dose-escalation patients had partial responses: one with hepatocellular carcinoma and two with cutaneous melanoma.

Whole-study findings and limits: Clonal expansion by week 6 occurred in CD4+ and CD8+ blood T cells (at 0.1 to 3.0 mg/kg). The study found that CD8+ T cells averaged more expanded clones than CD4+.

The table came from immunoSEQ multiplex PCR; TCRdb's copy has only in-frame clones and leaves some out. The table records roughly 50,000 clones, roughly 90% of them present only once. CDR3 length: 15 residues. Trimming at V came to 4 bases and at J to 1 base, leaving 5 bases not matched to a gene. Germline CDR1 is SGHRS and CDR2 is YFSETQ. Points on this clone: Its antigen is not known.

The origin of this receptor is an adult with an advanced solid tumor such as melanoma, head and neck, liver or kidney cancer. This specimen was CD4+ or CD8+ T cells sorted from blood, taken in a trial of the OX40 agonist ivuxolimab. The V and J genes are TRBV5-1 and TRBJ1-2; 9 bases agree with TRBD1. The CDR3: CASSGPGQGNYGYTF. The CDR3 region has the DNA TGCGCCAGCAGCGGACCGGGACAGGGTAACTATGGCTACACCTTC.